This T cell receptor beta chain derives from a study of cytomegalovirus exposure and HLA in healthy donors. Study-wide results and caveats: A later analysis associated some 16,000 TCR beta sequences with HLA alleles at a 0.05 false discovery rate. Cytomegalovirus status, reportedly, was diagnosed with high specificity and sensitivity by the classifier. Certain indistinguishable V segments, among them TRBV6-2 and TRBV6-3, were excluded.

Details on this clone: Its specificity is not known.

PCR amplification relied on 60 Vbeta primers (plus 13 Jbeta primers). Sequencing was performed with immunoSEQ multiplex PCR; in TCRdb, only in-frame clones are kept and a portion is missing. The sample features more than 75,000 clones, with approximately 15% in its top ten. This CDR3 spans 15 amino acids. The germline CDR1 and CDR2 sequences are SGHRS and YFSETQ. Trimming took 2 bases from V and 5 from J; bases not matched to a gene: 6. Material for sequencing was PBMCs. The TCR was taken from a man aged 50 or older in good health and CMV-seropositive. The rearrangement joins TRBV5-1 to TRBJ2-5; 10 nucleotides align to TRBD2. DNA for the CDR3: TGCGCCAGCAGCTTTGGGACTAGCGTCGTGGAGACCCAGTACTTC. Protein product: CASSFGTSVVETQYF. The entire variable domain, with the rest obtained from reference TRBV5-1 and TRBJ2-5, is as follows: KAGVTQTPRYLIKTRGQQVTLSCSPISGHRSVSWYQQTPGQGLQFLFEYFSETQRNKGNFPGRFSGRQFSNSRSEMNVSTLELGDSALYLCASSFGTSVVETQYFGPGTRLLVL.